This T cell receptor (beta chain) was found in a study of response to subunit inactivated influenza vaccine. The CDR3 is 16 residues long. From germline, CDR1 is SGHVS and CDR2 FQNEAQ. The V end was cut by 5 bases, the J end by 6 bases, with 19 bases between. This clonotype was observed at least ten times. Its antigen remains unidentified. TCRdb fed the RT-PCR reads into MiXCR, producing one record per CDR3 protein. Among 550,000 to 800,000 distinct CDR3 sequences, approximately 15% were seen once, and the ten largest hold less than 9%. Whole-study findings and limits: With each seasonal influenza vaccination, the authors suggested, few new T cells are recruited.

The source was PBMCs from blood, collected approximately 15 days before vaccination. The sequence was obtained from a man aged 45-65 years who received an inactivated influenza vaccine. The gene calls are TRBV7-8 and TRBJ2-2; no firm D call. CDR3 amino acids: CASSPYPLSGSGELFF. The CDR3 DNA sequence: TGTGCCAGCAGCCCATATCCCTTGAGTGGCTCCGGGGAGCTGTTTTTT.